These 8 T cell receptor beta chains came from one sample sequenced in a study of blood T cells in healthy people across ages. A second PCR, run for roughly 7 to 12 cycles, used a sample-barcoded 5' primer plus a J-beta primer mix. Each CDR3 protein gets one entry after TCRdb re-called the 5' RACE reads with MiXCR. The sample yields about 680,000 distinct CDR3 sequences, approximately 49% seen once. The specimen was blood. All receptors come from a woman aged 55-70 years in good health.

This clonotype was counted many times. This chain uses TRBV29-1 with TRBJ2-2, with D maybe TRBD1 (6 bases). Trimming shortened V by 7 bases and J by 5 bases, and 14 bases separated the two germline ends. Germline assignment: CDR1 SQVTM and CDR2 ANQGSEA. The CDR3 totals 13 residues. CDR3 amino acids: CSASGVGTGELFF. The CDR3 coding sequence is TGCAGCGCATCAGGGGTGGGGACCGGGGAGCTGTTTTTT.

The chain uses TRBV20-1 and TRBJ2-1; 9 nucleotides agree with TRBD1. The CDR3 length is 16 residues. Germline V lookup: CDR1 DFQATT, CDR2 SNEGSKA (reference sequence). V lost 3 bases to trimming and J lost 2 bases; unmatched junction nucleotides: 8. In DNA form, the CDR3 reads TGCAGTGCTAGGGTACAGGGGGCCCAAACCTACAATGAGCAGTTCTTC. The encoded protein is CSARVQGAQTYNEQFF.

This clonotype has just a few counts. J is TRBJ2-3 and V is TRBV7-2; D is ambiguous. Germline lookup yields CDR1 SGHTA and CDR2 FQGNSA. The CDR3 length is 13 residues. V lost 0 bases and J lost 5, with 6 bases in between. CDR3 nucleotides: TGTGCCAGCAGCTTAGCTAGTTTAGATACGCAGTATTTT. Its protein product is CASSLASLDTQYF.

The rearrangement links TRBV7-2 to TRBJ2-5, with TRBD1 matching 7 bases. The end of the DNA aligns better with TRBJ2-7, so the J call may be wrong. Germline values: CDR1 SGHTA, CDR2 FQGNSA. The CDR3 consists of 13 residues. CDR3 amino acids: CASSYRYRGEQYF. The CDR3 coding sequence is TGTGCCAGCAGCTACAGGTACAGGGGCGAGCAGTACTTC.

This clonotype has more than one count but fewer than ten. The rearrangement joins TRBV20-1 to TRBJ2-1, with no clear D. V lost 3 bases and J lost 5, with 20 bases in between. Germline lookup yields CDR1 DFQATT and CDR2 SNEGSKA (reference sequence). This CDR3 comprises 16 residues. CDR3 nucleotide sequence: TGCAGTGCTAGCGAACCCGCGTGGACGAATCACAATGAGCAGTTCTTC. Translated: CSASEPAWTNHNEQFF.

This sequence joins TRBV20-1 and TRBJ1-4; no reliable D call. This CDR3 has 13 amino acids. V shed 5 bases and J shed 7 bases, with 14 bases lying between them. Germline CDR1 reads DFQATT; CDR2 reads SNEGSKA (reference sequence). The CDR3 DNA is TGCAGTGCTGCGACTCACCTGGGTGAAAAACTGTTTTTT. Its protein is CSAATHLGEKLFF.

CDR3 amino acids: CASSVTSGSDTQYF. The CDR3 nucleotides are TGTGCCAGCAGCGTCACTAGCGGGAGTGATACGCAGTATTTT. V and J are TRBV9 and TRBJ2-3, with 11 bases matching TRBD2. V shed 2 bases, J shed 6 bases, and the junction held 2 bases outside the gene matches. The CDR3 contains 14 residues. Germline CDR1 reads SGDLS; CDR2 reads YYNGEE.

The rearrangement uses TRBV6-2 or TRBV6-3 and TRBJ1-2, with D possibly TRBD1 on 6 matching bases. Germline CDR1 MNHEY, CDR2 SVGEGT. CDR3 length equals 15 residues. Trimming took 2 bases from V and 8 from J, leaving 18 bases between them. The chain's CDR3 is CASSYQTGSDEGYTF. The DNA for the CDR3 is TGTGCCAGCAGTTACCAGACAGGTTCGGATGAAGGCTACACCTTC.